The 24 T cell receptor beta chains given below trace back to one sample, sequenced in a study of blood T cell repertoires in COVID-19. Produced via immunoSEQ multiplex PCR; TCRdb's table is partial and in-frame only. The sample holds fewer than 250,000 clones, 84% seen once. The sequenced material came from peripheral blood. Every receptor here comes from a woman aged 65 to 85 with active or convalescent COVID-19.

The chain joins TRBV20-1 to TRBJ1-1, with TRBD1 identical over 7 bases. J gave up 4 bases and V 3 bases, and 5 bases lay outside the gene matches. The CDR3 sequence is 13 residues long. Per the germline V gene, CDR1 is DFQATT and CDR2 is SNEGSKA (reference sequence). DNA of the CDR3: TGCAGTGCTAGTAAGGGGGCTGGCACTGAAGCTTTCTTT. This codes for CSASKGAGTEAFF.

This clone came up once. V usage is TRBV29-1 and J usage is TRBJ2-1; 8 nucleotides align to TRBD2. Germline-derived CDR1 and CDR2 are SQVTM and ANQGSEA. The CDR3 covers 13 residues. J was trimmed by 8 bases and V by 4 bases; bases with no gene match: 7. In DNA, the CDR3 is TGCAGCGTTGGGCGGGAGGAACTCGATGAGCAGTTCTTC. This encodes CSVGREELDEQFF.

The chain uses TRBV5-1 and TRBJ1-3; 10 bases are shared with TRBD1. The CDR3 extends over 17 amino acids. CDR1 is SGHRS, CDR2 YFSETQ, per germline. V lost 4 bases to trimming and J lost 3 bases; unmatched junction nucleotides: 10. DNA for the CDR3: TGCGCCAGCAGCCTGACGACAGGGGGCCTGGATGGAAACACCATATATTTT. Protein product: CASSLTTGGLDGNTIYF.

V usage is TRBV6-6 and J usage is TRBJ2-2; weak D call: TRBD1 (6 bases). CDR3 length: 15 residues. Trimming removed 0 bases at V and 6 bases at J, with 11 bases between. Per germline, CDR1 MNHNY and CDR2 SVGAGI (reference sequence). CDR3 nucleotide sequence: TGTGCCAGCAGTTACTCCACAGGGTACGCCGGGGAGCTGTTTTTT. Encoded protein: CASSYSTGYAGELFF.

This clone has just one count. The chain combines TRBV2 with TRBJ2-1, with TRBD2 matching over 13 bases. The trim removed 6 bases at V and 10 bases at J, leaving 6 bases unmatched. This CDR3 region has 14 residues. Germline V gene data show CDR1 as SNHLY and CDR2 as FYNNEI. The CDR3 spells CASRGLAGRREQFF. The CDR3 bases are TGTGCCAGCAGGGGACTAGCGGGGCGGAGGGAGCAGTTCTTC.

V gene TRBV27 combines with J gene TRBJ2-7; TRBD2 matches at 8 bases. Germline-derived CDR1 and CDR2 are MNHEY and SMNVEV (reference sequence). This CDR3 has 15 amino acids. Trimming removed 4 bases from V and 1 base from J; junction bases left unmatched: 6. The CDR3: CASSSLGGGSYEQYF. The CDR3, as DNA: TGTGCCAGCAGTTCCCTCGGGGGGGGTTCCTACGAGCAGTACTTC.

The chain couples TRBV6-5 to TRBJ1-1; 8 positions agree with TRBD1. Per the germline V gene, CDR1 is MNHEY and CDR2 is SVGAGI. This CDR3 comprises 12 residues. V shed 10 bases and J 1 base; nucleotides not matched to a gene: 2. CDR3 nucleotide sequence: TGTGCCACACAGGGGGGGAACACTGAAGCTTTCTTT. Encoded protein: CATQGGNTEAFF.

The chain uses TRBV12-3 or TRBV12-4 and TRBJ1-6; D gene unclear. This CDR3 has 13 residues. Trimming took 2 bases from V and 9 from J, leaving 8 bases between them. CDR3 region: CASSLTEISPLHF. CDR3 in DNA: TGTGCCAGCAGTTTAACAGAGATTTCACCCCTCCACTTT.

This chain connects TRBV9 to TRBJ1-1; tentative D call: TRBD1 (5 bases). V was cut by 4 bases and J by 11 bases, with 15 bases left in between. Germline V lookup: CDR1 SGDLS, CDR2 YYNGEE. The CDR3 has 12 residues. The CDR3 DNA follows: TGTGCCAGCAGCACACGGACAAGCCCCGCTTTCTTT. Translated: CASSTRTSPAFF.

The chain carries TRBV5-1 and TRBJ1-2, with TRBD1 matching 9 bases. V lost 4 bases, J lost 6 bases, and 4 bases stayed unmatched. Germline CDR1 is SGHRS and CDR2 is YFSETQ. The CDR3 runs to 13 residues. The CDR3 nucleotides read TGCGCCAGCAGCGGACAGGGGAGCCATGGCTACACCTTC. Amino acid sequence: CASSGQGSHGYTF.

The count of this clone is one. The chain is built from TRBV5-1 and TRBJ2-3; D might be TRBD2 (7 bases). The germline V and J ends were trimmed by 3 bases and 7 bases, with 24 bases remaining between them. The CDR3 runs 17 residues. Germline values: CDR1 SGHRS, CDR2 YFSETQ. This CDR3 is CASSSGRAPGQLNTQYF. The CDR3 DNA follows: TGCGCCAGCAGCTCGGGGAGGGCCCCGGGACAACTAAATACGCAGTATTTT.

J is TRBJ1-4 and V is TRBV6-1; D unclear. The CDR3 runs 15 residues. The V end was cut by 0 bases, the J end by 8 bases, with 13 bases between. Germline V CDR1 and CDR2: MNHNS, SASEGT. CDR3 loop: CASSEADTLAEKLFF. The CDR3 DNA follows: TGTGCCAGCAGTGAAGCTGACACCCTCGCCGAAAAACTGTTTTTT.

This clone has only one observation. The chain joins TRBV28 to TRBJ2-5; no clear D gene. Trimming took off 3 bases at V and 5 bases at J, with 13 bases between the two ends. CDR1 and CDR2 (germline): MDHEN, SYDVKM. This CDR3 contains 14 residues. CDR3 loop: CASSFPPSMETQYF. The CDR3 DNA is TGTGCCAGCAGTTTCCCCCCCAGTATGGAGACCCAGTACTTC. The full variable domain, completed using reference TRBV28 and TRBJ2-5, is DVKVTQSSRYLVKRTGEKVFLECVQDMDHENMFWYRQDPGLGLRLIYFSYDVKMKEKGDIPEGYSVSREKKERFSLILESASTNQTSMYLCASSFPPSMETQYFGPGTRLLVL.

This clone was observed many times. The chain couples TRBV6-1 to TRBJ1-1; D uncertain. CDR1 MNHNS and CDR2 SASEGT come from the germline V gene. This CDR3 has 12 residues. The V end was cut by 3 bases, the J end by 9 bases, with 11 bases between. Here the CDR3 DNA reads TGTGCCAGCAGTGACAGGCGCCTAAAAGCTTTCTTT. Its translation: CASSDRRLKAFF.

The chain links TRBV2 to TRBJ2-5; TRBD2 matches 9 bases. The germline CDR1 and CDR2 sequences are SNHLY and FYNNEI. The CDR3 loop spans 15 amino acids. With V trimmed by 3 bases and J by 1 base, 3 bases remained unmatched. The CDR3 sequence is CASSDETSGQETQYF. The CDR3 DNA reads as TGTGCCAGCAGTGACGAGACTAGCGGCCAAGAGACCCAGTACTTC. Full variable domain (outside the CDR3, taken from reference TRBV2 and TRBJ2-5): EPEVTQTPSHQVTQMGQEVILRCVPISNHLYFYWYRQILGQKVEFLVSFYNNEISEKSEIFDDQFSVERPDGSNFTLKIRSTKLEDSAMYFCASSDETSGQETQYFGPGTRLLVL.

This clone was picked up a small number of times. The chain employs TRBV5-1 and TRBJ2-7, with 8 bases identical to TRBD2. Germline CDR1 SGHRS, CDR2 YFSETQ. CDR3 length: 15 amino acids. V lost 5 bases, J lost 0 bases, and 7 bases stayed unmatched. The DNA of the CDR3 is TGCGCCAGCAGTCCGACTAGCGCGAGCTCCTACGAGCAGTACTTC. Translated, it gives CASSPTSASSYEQYF. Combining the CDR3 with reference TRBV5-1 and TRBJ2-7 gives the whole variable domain KAGVTQTPRYLIKTRGQQVTLSCSPISGHRSVSWYQQTPGQGLQFLFEYFSETQRNKGNFPGRFSGRQFSNSRSEMNVSTLELGDSALYLCASSPTSASSYEQYFGPGTRLTVT.

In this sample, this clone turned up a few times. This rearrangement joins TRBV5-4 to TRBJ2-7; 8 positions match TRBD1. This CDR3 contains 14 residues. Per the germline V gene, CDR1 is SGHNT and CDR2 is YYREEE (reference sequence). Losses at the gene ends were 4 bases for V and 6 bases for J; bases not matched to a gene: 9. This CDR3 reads CASSRRTGMGEQYF. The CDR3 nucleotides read TGTGCCAGCAGCCGACGGACAGGGATGGGCGAGCAGTACTTC.

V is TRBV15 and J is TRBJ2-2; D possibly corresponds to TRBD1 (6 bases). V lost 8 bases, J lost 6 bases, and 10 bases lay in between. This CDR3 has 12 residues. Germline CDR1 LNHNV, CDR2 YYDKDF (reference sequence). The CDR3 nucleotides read TGTGCCACCCGACAGGCACCCGGGGAGCTGTTTTTT. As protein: CATRQAPGELFF.

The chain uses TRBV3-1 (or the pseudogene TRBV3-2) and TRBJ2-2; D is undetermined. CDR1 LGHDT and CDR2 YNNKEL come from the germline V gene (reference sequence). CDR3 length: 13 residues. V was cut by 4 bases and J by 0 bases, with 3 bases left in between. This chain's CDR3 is CASSPSNTGELFF. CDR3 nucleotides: TGTGCCAGCAGCCCTTCGAACACCGGGGAGCTGTTTTTT.

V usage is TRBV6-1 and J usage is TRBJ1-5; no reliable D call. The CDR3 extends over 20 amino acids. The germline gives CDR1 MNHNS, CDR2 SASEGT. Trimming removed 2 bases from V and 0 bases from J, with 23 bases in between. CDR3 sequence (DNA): TGTGCCAGCAGTGAAAGCCCTTGGGTGAGGGTAGGAAATAGCAATCAGCCCCAGCATTTT. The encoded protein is CASSESPWVRVGNSNQPQHF.

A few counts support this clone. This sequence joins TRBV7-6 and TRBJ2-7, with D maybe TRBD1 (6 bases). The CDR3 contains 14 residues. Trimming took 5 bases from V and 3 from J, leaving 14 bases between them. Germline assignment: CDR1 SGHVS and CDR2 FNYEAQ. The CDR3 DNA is TGTGCCAGCAGCCCCCAGGGGAGAGGCTACGAGCAGTACTTC. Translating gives CASSPQGRGYEQYF.

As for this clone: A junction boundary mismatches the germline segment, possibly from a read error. DNA for the CDR3: TGTGCCAGCAGCCAAGACAGGGGCAACTACAAGCAGTACTTC. Translation: CASSQDRGNYKQYF. The chain uses TRBV4-2 and TRBJ2-7; possible D gene TRBD1, 6 bases. There are 14 residues in the CDR3. Per germline, CDR1 LGHNA and CDR2 YNFKEQ.

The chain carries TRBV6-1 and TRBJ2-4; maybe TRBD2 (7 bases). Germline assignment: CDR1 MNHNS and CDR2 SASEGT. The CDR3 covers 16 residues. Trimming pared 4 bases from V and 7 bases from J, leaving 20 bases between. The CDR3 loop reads CASSAGQGGSGNIQYF. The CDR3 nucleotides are TGTGCCAGCAGTGCCGGCCAAGGGGGTAGCGGGAACATTCAGTACTTC.

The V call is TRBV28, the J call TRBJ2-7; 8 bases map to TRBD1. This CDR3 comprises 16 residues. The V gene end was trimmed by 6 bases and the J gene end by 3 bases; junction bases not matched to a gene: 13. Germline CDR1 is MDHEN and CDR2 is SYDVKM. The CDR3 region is CASRLLGDRPFYEQYF. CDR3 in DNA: TGTGCCAGCAGACTCCTTGGGGACAGGCCGTTCTACGAGCAGTACTTC.